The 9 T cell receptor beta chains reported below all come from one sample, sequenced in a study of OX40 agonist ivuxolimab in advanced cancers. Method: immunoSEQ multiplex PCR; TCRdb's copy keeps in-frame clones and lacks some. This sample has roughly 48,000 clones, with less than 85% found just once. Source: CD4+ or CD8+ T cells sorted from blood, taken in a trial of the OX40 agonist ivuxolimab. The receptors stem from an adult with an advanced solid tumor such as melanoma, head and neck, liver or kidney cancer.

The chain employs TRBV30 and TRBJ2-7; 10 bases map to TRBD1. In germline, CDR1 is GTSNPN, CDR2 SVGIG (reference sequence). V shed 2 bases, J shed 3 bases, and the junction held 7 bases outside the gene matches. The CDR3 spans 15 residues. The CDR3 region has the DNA TGTGCCTGGAGTCACTCCGGGACAGGGGACTACGAGCAGTACTTC. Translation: CAWSHSGTGDYEQYF.

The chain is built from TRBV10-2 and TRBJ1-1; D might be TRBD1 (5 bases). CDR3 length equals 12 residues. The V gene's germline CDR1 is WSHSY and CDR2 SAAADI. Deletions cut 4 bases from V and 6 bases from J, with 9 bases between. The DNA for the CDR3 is TGCGCCAGCAGTGCCCAGGGATCTGAAGCTTTCTTT. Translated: CASSAQGSEAFF.

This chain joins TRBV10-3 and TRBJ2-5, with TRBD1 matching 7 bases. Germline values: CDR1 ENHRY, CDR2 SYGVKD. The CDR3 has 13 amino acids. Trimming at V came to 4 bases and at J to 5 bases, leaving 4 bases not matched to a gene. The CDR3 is CAISGQGSETQYF. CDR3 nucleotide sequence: TGTGCCATCAGTGGACAGGGATCGGAGACCCAGTACTTC.

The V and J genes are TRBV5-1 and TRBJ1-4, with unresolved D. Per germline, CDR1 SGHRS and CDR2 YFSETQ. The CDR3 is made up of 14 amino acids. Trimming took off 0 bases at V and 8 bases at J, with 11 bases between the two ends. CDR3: CASSLGTPREKLFF. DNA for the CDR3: TGCGCCAGCAGCTTGGGGACGCCCCGAGAAAAACTGTTTTTT.

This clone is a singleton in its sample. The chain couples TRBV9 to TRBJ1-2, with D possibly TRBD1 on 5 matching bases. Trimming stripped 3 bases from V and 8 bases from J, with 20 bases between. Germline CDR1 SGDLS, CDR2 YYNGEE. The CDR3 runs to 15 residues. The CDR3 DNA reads TGTGCCAGCAGCGCCTACGATGACAGATTTCGGGGCTACACCTTC. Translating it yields CASSAYDDRFRGYTF. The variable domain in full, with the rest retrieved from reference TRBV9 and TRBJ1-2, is DSGVTQTPKHLITATGQRVTLRCSPRSGDLSVYWYQQSLDQGLQFLIQYYNGEERAKGNILERFSAQQFPDLHSELNLSSLELGDSALYFCASSAYDDRFRGYTFGSGTRLTVV.

The CDR3, as DNA: TGTGCCAGCAGCCCGCTGAACAGTCCCGAGACCCAGTACTTC. Translation gives CASSPLNSPETQYF. This chain uses TRBV9 with TRBJ2-5, with D uncertain. Trimming pared 4 bases from V and 5 bases from J, leaving 15 bases between. The germline V gene has CDR1 SGDLS and CDR2 YYNGEE. CDR3 length equals 14 residues.

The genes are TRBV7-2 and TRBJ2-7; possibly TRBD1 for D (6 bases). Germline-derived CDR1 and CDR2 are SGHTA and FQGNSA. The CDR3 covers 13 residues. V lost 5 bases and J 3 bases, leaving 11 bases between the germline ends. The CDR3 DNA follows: TGTGCCAGCAGCCGTGACAGGATCTACGAGCAGTACTTC. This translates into CASSRDRIYEQYF.

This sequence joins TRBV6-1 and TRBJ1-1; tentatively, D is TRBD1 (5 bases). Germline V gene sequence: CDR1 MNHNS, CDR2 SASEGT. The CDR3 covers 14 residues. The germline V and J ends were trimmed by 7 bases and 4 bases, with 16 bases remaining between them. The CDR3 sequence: CASNLQGGSTEAFF. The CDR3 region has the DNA TGTGCCAGCAACCTTCAGGGCGGGAGCACTGAAGCTTTCTTT.

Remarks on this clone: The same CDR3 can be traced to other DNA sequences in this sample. The CDR3 spells CASSLSDTQYF. DNA of the CDR3: TGTGCCAGCAGCTTATCCGATACGCAGTATTTT. The V call is TRBV7-2, the J call TRBJ2-3; D is undetermined. The ends were cut back, 2 bases at V and 6 bases at J, with 3 bases in the middle. The CDR3 covers 11 residues. Germline CDR1 reads SGHTA; CDR2 reads FQGNSA.